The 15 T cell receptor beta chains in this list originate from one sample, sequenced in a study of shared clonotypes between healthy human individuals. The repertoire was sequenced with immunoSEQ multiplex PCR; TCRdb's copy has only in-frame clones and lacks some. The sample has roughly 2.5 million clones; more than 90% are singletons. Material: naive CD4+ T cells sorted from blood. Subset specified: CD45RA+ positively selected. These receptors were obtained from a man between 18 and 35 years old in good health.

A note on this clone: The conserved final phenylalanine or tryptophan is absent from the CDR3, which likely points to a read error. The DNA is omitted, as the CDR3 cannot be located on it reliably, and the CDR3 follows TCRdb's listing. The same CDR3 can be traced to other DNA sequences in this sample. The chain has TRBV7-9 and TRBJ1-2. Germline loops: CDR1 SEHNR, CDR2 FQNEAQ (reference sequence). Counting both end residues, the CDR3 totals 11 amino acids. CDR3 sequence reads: CASSLGETRGV.

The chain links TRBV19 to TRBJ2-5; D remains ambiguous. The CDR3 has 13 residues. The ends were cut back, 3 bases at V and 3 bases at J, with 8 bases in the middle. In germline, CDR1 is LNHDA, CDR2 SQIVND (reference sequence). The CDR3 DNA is TGTGCCAGTAGTATGTGGCAGGAAGAGACCCAGTACTTC. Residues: CASSMWQEETQYF.

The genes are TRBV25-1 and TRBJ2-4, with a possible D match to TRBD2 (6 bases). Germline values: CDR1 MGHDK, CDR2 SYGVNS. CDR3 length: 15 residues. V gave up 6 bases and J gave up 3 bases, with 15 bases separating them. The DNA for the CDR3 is TGTGCCAGCAGGGGTGGCGGGGCTGACAAAAACATTCAGTACTTC. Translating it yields CASRGGGADKNIQYF. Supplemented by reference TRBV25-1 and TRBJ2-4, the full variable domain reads EADIYQTPRYLVIGTGKKITLECSQTMGHDKMYWYQQDPGMELHLIHYSYGVNSTEKGDLSSESTVSRIRTEHFPLTLESARPSHTSQYLCASRGGGADKNIQYFGAGTRLSVL.

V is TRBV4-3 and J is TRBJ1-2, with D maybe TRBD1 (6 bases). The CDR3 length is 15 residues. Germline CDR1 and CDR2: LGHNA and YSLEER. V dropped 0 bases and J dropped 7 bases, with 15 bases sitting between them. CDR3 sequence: CASSQDSGARTGYTF. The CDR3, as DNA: TGCGCCAGCAGCCAAGATTCAGGGGCGCGAACTGGCTACACCTTC.

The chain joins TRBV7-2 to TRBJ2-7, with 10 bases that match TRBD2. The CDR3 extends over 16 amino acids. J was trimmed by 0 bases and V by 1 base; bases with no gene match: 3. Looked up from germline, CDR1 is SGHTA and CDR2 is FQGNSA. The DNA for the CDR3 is TGTGCCAGCAGCTTAGTCTTAGCGGGAGGCTCCTACGAGCAGTACTTC. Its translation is CASSLVLAGGSYEQYF.

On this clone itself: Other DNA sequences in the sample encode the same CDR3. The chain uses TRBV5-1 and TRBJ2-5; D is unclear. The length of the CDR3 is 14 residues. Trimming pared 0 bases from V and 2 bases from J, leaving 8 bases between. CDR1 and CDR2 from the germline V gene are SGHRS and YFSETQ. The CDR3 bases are TGCGCCAGCAGCTTGGGGCAGCCGCAAGAGACCCAGTACTTC. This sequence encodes CASSLGQPQETQYF.

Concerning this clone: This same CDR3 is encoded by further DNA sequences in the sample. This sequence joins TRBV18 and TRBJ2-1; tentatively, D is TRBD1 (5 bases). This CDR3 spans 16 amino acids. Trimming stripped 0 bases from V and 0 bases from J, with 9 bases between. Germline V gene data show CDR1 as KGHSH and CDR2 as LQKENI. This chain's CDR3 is CASSPPRQTSYNEQFF. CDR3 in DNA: TGTGCCAGCTCACCACCTCGACAGACCTCCTACAATGAGCAGTTCTTC.

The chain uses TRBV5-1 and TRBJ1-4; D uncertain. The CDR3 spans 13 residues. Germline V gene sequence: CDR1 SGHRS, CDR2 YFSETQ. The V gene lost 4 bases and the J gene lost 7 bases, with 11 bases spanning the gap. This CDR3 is CASSVGRVEKLFF. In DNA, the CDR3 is TGCGCCAGCAGCGTCGGAAGGGTTGAAAAACTGTTTTTT.

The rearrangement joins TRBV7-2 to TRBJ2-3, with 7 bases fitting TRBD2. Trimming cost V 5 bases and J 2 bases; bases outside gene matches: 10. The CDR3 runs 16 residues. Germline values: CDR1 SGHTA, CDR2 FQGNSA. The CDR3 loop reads CASSPAPGGLTDTQYF. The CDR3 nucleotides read TGTGCCAGCAGCCCCGCCCCGGGAGGTCTCACAGATACGCAGTATTTT.

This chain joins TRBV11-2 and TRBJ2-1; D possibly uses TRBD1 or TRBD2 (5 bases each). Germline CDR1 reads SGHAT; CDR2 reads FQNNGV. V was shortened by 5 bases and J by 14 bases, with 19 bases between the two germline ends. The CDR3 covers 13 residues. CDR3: CASSPGPKADEFF. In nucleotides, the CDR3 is TGTGCCAGCAGCCCGGGACCAAAAGCGGATGAGTTCTTC.

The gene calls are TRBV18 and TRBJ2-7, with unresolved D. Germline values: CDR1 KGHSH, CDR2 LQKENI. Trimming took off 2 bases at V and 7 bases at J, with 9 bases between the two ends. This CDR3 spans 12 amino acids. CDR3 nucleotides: TGTGCCAGCTCACCAAGTGTGGGGGAGCAGTACTTC. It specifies CASSPSVGEQYF. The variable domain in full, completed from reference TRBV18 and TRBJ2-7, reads NAGVMQNPRHLVRRRGQEARLRCSPMKGHSHVYWYRQLPEEGLKFMVYLQKENIIDESGMPKERFSAEFPKEGPSILRIQQVVRGDSAAYFCASSPSVGEQYFGPGTRLTVT.

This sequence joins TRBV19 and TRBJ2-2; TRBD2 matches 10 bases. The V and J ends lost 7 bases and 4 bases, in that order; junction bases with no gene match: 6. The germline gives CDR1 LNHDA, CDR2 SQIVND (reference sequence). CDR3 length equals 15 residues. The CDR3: CASTWTSGSTGELFF. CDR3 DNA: TGTGCCAGTACTTGGACTAGCGGAAGCACCGGGGAGCTGTTTTTT.

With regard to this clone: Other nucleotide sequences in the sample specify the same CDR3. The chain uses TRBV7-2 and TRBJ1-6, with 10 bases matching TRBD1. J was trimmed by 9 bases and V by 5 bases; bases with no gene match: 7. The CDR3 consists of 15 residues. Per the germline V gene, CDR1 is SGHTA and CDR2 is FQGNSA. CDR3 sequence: CASSPAGTGVSPLHF. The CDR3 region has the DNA TGTGCCAGCAGCCCAGCCGGGACAGGGGTTTCACCCCTCCACTTT.

The DNA of the CDR3 is TGTGCCAGTAGAAATATCCAGGGCGAGACCTACGAGCAGTACTTC. Protein product: CASRNIQGETYEQYF. The rearrangement joins TRBV21-1 to TRBJ2-7; the table's TRBD1 call for D was not verified on the DNA. TRBV21-1 is shown as a pseudogene. This CDR3 spans 15 amino acids.

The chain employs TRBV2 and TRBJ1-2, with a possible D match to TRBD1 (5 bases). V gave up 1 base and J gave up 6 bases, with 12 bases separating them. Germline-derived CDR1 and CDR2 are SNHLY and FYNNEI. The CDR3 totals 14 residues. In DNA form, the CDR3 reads TGTGCCAGCAGTGAAGGAGAACAGGCGCATGGCTACACCTTC. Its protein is CASSEGEQAHGYTF.